Following are 7 T cell receptor beta chains from one sample sequenced in a study of shared clonotypes between healthy human individuals (TCRdb year 2020). Library method: the immunoSEQ multiplex PCR assay. What TCRdb holds here is the immuneACCESS table cut down to in-frame rearrangements. Part of the clones is not present; checked against another copy, under half of the missing clones reflect an unresolved V gene, and the others are unexplained. This sample holds about 1 million clones; approximately 70% were observed only once. Over 1.3% of the sample is in the top ten clones. Source material: memory CD4+ T cells sorted from blood. The sample's cell subset or site label is to be understood as: CD45RA-negative fraction. Receptors were obtained from a man aged 18 to 29 in good health.

The V call is TRBV6-1, the J call TRBJ2-1; the match to TRBD2 covers 9 bases. This CDR3 contains 20 residues. Germline CDR1 reads MNHNS; CDR2 reads SASEGT. V was clipped by 4 bases and J by 2 bases; unmatched bases: 18. The CDR3 is CASSGIAGLARNQTYNEQFF. CDR3 nucleotide sequence: TGTGCCAGCAGTGGAATAGCAGGACTAGCGCGGAACCAAACCTACAATGAGCAGTTCTTC.

The chain uses TRBV18 and TRBJ2-3; possible D gene TRBD1, 6 bases. There are 16 residues in the CDR3. Germline V lookup: CDR1 KGHSH, CDR2 LQKENI. Trimming pared 3 bases from V and 0 bases from J, leaving 13 bases between. As DNA, the CDR3 is TGTGCCAGCTCACCTCAGACAGGAATTAGCACAGATACGCAGTATTTT. Protein sequence: CASSPQTGISTDTQYF.

The V and J genes are TRBV6-5 and TRBJ2-2, with D unclear. The V gene's germline CDR1 is MNHEY and CDR2 SVGAGI. The CDR3 totals 12 residues. Trimming cost V 6 bases and J 11 bases, with 13 bases left between them. The CDR3 reads CASSPGRRELFF. The CDR3 DNA follows: TGTGCCAGCAGCCCCGGGCGGCGTGAGCTGTTTTTT.

This chain links TRBV19 with TRBJ2-3; D might be TRBD2 (5 bases). From germline, CDR1 is LNHDA and CDR2 SQIVND (reference sequence). The CDR3 has 13 amino acids. V dropped 7 bases and J dropped 2 bases, with 10 bases sitting between them. The CDR3 loop is CASIAWNTDTQYF. The CDR3 DNA sequence: TGTGCCAGTATAGCGTGGAACACAGATACGCAGTATTTT. Variable domain in full (rest from reference TRBV19 and TRBJ2-3): DGGITQSPKYLFRKEGQNVTLSCEQNLNHDAMYWYRQDPGQGLRLIYYSQIVNDFQKGDIAEGYSVSREKKESFPLTVTSAQKNPTAFYLCASIAWNTDTQYFGPGTRLTVL.

Of note for this clone: Additional DNA sequences in this sample encode the identical CDR3. V usage is TRBV18 and J usage is TRBJ1-4; TRBD1 might be the D (5 bases). Germline V gene data show CDR1 as KGHSH and CDR2 as LQKENI. The CDR3 length is 15 residues. V lost 3 bases and J 4 bases, leaving 12 bases between the germline ends. CDR3: CASSPPGGGNEKLFF. Here the CDR3 DNA reads TGTGCCAGCTCACCTCCCGGGGGGGGTAATGAAAAACTGTTTTTT.

The chain employs TRBV18 and TRBJ2-7; TRBD1 aligns across 9 bases. This CDR3 has 14 residues. Germline CDR1 KGHSH, CDR2 LQKENI. V lost 2 bases and J lost 6; bases outside the gene matches: 5. The CDR3 DNA sequence: TGTGCCAGCTCACCAGGGACAGGGAAGCCCGAGCAGTACTTC. Its translation is CASSPGTGKPEQYF.

Details on this clone: Additional DNA sequences in this sample encode the identical CDR3. The chain combines TRBV9 with TRBJ1-5; D perhaps matches TRBD1 (6 bases). Germline V CDR1 and CDR2: SGDLS, YYNGEE. V lost 0 bases to trimming and J lost 4 bases, with 8 bases between them. CDR3 length equals 14 residues. In DNA, the CDR3 is TGTGCCAGCAGCGTAGAAGGGGGGAATCAGCCCCAGCATTTT. Protein sequence: CASSVEGGNQPQHF.